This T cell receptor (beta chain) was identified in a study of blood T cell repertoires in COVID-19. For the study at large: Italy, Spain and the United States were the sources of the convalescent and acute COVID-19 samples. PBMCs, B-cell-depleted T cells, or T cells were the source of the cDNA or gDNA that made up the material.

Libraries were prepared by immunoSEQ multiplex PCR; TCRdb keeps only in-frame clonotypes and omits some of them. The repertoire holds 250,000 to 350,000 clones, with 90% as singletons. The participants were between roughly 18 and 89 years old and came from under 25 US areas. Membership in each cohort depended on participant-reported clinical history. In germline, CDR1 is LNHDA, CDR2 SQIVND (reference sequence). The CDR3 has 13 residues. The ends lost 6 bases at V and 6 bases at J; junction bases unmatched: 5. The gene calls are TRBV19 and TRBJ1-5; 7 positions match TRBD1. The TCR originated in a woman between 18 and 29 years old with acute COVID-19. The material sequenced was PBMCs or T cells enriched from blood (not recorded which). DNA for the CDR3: TGTGCCAGTAGCAAACAGGGGATTCAGCCCCAGCATTTT. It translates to CASSKQGIQPQHF.